This T cell receptor beta chain came from a study of shared clonotypes between healthy human individuals. V lost 0 bases, J lost 5 bases, and 21 bases lay in between. Germline CDR1 is SGHKS and CDR2 is YYEKEE (reference sequence). CDR3 length equals 17 residues. CD45RO negativity and positive selection for CCR7 defined naive CD8 cells, a population that excluded terminally differentiated effector memory CD45RA+ cells. This clone occurred once. The protocol was immunoSEQ multiplex PCR, while the TCRdb copy is restricted to in-frame clones and leaves out a portion. The data show 2 million to 2.5 million clones, approximately 94% seen once.

The chain has TRBV5-5 and TRBJ2-7, with TRBD2 as a possible D gene (7 bases). The receptor was derived from a man younger than 35 in good health. Sequences were obtained from naive CD8+ T cells sorted from blood. The CDR3: CASSLGLRGGARDEQYF. The DNA of the CDR3 is TGTGCCAGCAGCTTGGGTCTACGAGGGGGGGCCAGGGACGAGCAGTACTTC.